The next 27 T cell receptor beta chains were all read from a single sample in a study of identical twins. From the 5' RACE reads, TCRdb called clonotypes with MiXCR, one entry per CDR3 protein. This sample has roughly 190,000 distinct CDR3 sequences, with more than 15% found just once. This sample also belongs to another study, concerning T cells expressing NK-cell markers.

Sequenced input: CD8+ T cells sorted from blood. These receptors originate from a young woman in good health.

The chain uses TRBV4-3 and TRBJ1-4, with D maybe TRBD1 (5 bases). Germline V CDR1 and CDR2: LGHNA, YSLEER. V shed 0 bases and J shed 8 bases, with 16 bases lying between them. This CDR3 comprises 16 residues. The CDR3 loop reads CASSQDIGGSWEKLFF. CDR3 DNA: TGCGCCAGCAGCCAAGATATTGGGGGGAGTTGGGAAAAACTGTTTTTT.

There are a few counts of this clonotype. The chain has TRBV29-1 and TRBJ2-1; 7 bases map to TRBD1. CDR3 length: 16 residues. The J segment lost 6 bases and the V segment lost 4 bases, leaving 15 bases of the junction unmatched. Germline V gene sequence: CDR1 SQVTM, CDR2 ANQGSEA. The CDR3 protein is CSVGPTGEHRGNEQFF. In DNA form, the CDR3 reads TGCAGCGTTGGACCTACAGGGGAACATAGAGGCAATGAGCAGTTCTTC.

The genes are TRBV15 and TRBJ2-3; 8 bases fit TRBD2. The ends lost 5 bases at V and 3 bases at J; junction bases unmatched: 10. Per the germline V gene, CDR1 is LNHNV and CDR2 is YYDKDF (reference sequence). The CDR3 has 16 amino acids. CDR3 DNA sequence: TGTGCCACCAGCCATCGTACACTAGCGGTTACAGATACGCAGTATTTT. It yields the protein CATSHRTLAVTDTQYF.

The chain recombines TRBV5-6 with TRBJ2-7; 8 bases align to TRBD2. This CDR3 has 15 amino acids. Germline CDR1 and CDR2: SGHDT and YYEEEE. V gave up 4 bases and J gave up 2 bases; unmatched junction bases: 8. CDR3 region: CASSTGGQGAYEQYF. The CDR3 coding sequence is TGTGCCAGCAGCACGGGAGGGCAAGGGGCCTACGAGCAGTACTTC.

The chain recombines TRBV27 with TRBJ2-1; tentatively, D is TRBD2 (6 bases). The V end was cut by 2 bases, the J end by 8 bases, with 10 bases between. There are 13 residues in the CDR3. Germline-derived CDR1 and CDR2 are MNHEY and SMNVEV (reference sequence). The CDR3 is CASSLLASDEQFF. The CDR3 DNA reads TGTGCCAGCAGTTTACTAGCGTCAGATGAGCAGTTCTTC.

There are a few counts of this clonotype. The rearrangement uses TRBV7-9 and TRBJ2-5; maybe TRBD1 (5 bases). CDR3 length equals 13 residues. The germline gives CDR1 SEHNR, CDR2 FQNEAQ (reference sequence). Trimming removed 5 bases from V and 3 bases from J, with 10 bases in between. CDR3 bases: TGTGCCAGCAGCATGGGGCTAAAAGAGACCCAGTACTTC. Its translation: CASSMGLKETQYF.

This chain uses TRBV12-3 or TRBV12-4 with TRBJ2-1; TRBD2 matches 14 bases. V lost 6 bases and J lost 0; bases outside the gene matches: 10. This CDR3 has 19 amino acids. The CDR3 spells CASRDPGLAGASSYNEQFF. The DNA of the CDR3 is TGTGCCAGCAGGGACCCGGGACTAGCGGGAGCGTCCTCCTACAATGAGCAGTTCTTC.

This clonotype was detected a few times. The V gene is TRBV13, the J gene TRBJ2-5; D is perhaps TRBD2 (6 bases). The CDR3 runs to 13 residues. Trimming stripped 3 bases from V and 2 bases from J, with 7 bases between. Germline assignment: CDR1 PRHDT and CDR2 FYEKMQ (reference sequence). CDR3 loop: CASSFGTQETQYF. As DNA, the CDR3 is TGTGCCAGCAGCTTCGGGACTCAAGAGACCCAGTACTTC.

This clonotype has just a few counts. The chain links TRBV6-1 to TRBJ2-2; 9 bases match TRBD2. The CDR3 runs 16 residues. Germline V lookup: CDR1 MNHNS, CDR2 SASEGT. V shed 2 bases and J 5 bases; nucleotides not matched to a gene: 6. The CDR3 DNA reads as TGTGCCAGCAGTGAAAGACTAGCGGACGGTACCGGGGAGCTGTTTTTT. Translation: CASSERLADGTGELFF.

This clonotype was detected a few times. This rearrangement joins TRBV7-6 to TRBJ2-7; TRBD2 agrees at 13 bases. The CDR3 is 18 residues long. V lost 1 base and J lost 0; bases outside the gene matches: 6. CDR1 is SGHVS and CDR2 is FNYEAQ in the germline V gene. The CDR3 here is CASSLGLAGGRSSYEQYF. As DNA, the CDR3 is TGTGCCAGCAGCTTAGGACTAGCGGGGGGCCGAAGCTCCTACGAGCAGTACTTC.

The genes are TRBV20-1 and TRBJ2-2; 8 bases are shared with TRBD2. Germline V lookup: CDR1 DFQATT, CDR2 SNEGSKA (reference sequence). This CDR3 spans 14 amino acids. V shed 6 bases and J 7 bases; nucleotides not matched to a gene: 10. CDR3 bases: TGCAGTGCCAGACTAGCGCCTGTAAGCGGGGAGCTGTTTTTT. It encodes CSARLAPVSGELFF.

This clonotype appeared a few times. The chain is built from TRBV20-1 and TRBJ2-7; 11 bases are a match to TRBD1. Germline V CDR1 and CDR2: DFQATT, SNEGSKA (reference sequence). V gave up 6 bases and J gave up 2 bases; unmatched junction bases: 6. The CDR3 runs 14 residues. The CDR3: CSAIWTGGPYEQYF. The CDR3 DNA reads as TGCAGTGCCATTTGGACAGGGGGCCCCTACGAGCAGTACTTC.

The rearrangement joins TRBV10-2 to TRBJ1-1; the match to TRBD1 covers 9 bases. The germline V gene has CDR1 WSHSY and CDR2 SAAADI. V lost 7 bases and J lost 1; bases outside the gene matches: 4. The CDR3 consists of 14 residues. The CDR3 region has the DNA TGCGCCAGCACCTTGACAGGGGGGAACACTGAAGCTTTCTTT. Translation gives CASTLTGGNTEAFF.

This clonotype was seen only a few times. The chain combines TRBV7-9 with TRBJ1-1; a possible D gene is TRBD1 (5 bases). The CDR3 consists of 14 residues. V lost 7 bases to trimming and J lost 5 bases, with 17 bases between them. Germline CDR1 and CDR2: SEHNR and FQNEAQ (reference sequence). The CDR3 loop is CASTAIGATTEAFF. CDR3 bases: TGTGCCAGCACCGCGATCGGGGCAACGACTGAAGCTTTCTTT.

V gene TRBV7-2 combines with J gene TRBJ2-3; D perhaps matches TRBD2 (5 bases). V was cut by 5 bases and J by 0 bases, with 9 bases left in between. From germline, CDR1 is SGHTA and CDR2 FQGNSA. The CDR3 spans 14 residues. CDR3 sequence reads: CASSQAGSTDTQYF. As DNA, the CDR3 is TGTGCCAGCAGCCAGGCGGGTAGCACAGATACGCAGTATTTT.

The J gene is TRBJ2-3, the V gene TRBV27, with 10 bases identical to TRBD2. This CDR3 has 15 amino acids. Germline CDR1 reads MNHEY; CDR2 reads SMNVEV (reference sequence). Trimming at V came to 3 bases and at J to 11 bases, leaving 11 bases not matched to a gene. The CDR3 nucleotides read TGTGCCAGCAGTTTCCCAGCGGGAGGGCATCGTTTGCAGTATTTT. Translation gives CASSFPAGGHRLQYF.

This clonotype has more than one count but fewer than ten. Written as DNA, the CDR3 is TGTGCCAGCAGCTTAGCGGACACCTACGAGCAGTACTTC. It codes for CASSLADTYEQYF. The chain is built from TRBV11-2 and TRBJ2-7; D possibly corresponds to TRBD1 (5 bases). Trimming removed 1 base at V and 2 bases at J, with 6 bases between. This CDR3 region has 13 residues. Germline CDR1 and CDR2: SGHAT and FQNNGV. Based on the CDR3 plus reference TRBV11-2 and TRBJ2-7, the full variable domain is EAGVAQSPRYKIIEKRQSVAFWCNPISGHATLYWYQQILGQGPKLLIQFQNNGVVDDSQLPKDRFSAERLKGVDSTLKIQPAKLEDSAVYLCASSLADTYEQYFGPGTRLTVT.

The chain recombines TRBV9 with TRBJ1-2; weak D call: TRBD1 (6 bases). Germline V gene lookup returns CDR1 SGDLS and CDR2 YYNGEE. Between the trimmed V and J ends, which lost 3 bases and 5 bases, there was a span of 14 bases. This CDR3 contains 14 residues. The CDR3 loop is CASSAGGGAYGYTF. For the CDR3, the DNA is TGTGCCAGCAGCGCGGGGGGGGGCGCTTATGGCTACACCTTC.

V gene TRBV2 combines with J gene TRBJ2-1; the D is unclear. The CDR3 consists of 13 residues. V lost 6 bases to trimming and J lost 10 bases, with 16 bases between them. CDR1 and CDR2 from the germline V gene are SNHLY and FYNNEI. The CDR3 is CASREPYNGEQFF. CDR3 nucleotide sequence: TGTGCCAGCAGGGAGCCCTATAACGGCGAGCAGTTCTTC.

This clonotype was seen only a few times. The chain joins TRBV27 to TRBJ1-2; 7 bases map to TRBD1. The CDR3 covers 17 residues. Germline lookup yields CDR1 MNHEY and CDR2 SMNVEV (reference sequence). The ends lost 10 bases at V and 3 bases at J; junction bases unmatched: 20. Written as DNA, the CDR3 is TGTGCCACCTCTGATGGGCCCTACAGGGGTAGAGACTATGGCTACACCTTC. Encoded protein: CATSDGPYRGRDYGYTF.

The chain joins TRBV7-6 to TRBJ2-2; 7 bases align to TRBD2. The CDR3 has 15 residues. CDR1 SGHVS and CDR2 FNYEAQ come from the germline V gene. The ends lost 0 bases at V and 7 bases at J; junction bases unmatched: 5. In DNA form, the CDR3 reads TGTGCCAGCAGCTTAGCGGGAGGGCCGAACGGGGAGCTGTTTTTT. This encodes CASSLAGGPNGELFF.

The V and J genes are TRBV20-1 and TRBJ2-2; D possibly corresponds to TRBD1 (6 bases). The CDR3 loop spans 16 amino acids. V shed 0 bases and J shed 1 base, with 12 bases lying between them. The germline CDR1 and CDR2 sequences are DFQATT and SNEGSKA (reference sequence). The DNA of the CDR3 is TGCAGTGCTAGAGACCCGTCGGACAGGAACACCGGGGAGCTGTTTTTT. This codes for CSARDPSDRNTGELFF.

This clonotype was seen a few times. The chain employs TRBV2 and TRBJ2-6; no clear D gene. Germline assignment: CDR1 SNHLY and CDR2 FYNNEI. The CDR3 has 15 amino acids. V lost 7 bases and J 2 bases, leaving 12 bases between the germline ends. In DNA, the CDR3 is TGTGCCAGCAATGACCGAGGACCTGGGGCCAACGTCCTGACTTTC. Translated: CASNDRGPGANVLTF. The variable domain in full, with the rest retrieved from reference TRBV2 and TRBJ2-6, is EPEVTQTPSHQVTQMGQEVILRCVPISNHLYFYWYRQILGQKVEFLVSFYNNEISEKSEIFDDQFSVERPDGSNFTLKIRSTKLEDSAMYFCASNDRGPGANVLTFGAGSRLTVL.

This rearrangement joins TRBV7-2 to TRBJ2-7; maybe TRBD2 (5 bases). CDR3 length: 14 residues. The ends were cut back, 3 bases at V and 6 bases at J, with 15 bases in the middle. From germline, CDR1 is SGHTA and CDR2 FQGNSA. The CDR3 here is CASSLRVGVGEQYF. Here the CDR3 DNA reads TGTGCCAGCAGCTTGAGGGTCGGGGTCGGCGAGCAGTACTTC.

The table lists this clonotype with a few counts. The chain joins TRBV5-5 to TRBJ2-7; 7 bases align to TRBD1. The length of the CDR3 is 14 residues. Trimming at V came to 3 bases and at J to 5 bases, leaving 8 bases not matched to a gene. Germline V gene sequence: CDR1 SGHKS, CDR2 YYEKEE (reference sequence). The CDR3: CASSSWDSPHEQYF. In nucleotides, the CDR3 is TGTGCCAGCAGCTCGTGGGACAGCCCCCACGAGCAGTACTTC.

The chain combines TRBV12-3 or TRBV12-4 with TRBJ1-1, with D unclear. Trimming left V 1 base short and J 6 bases short, with 9 bases between. This CDR3 has 13 residues. The CDR3 DNA is TGTGCCAGCAGTTTAGGTTCAGTCTCTGAAGCTTTCTTT. It codes for CASSLGSVSEAFF.

This clonotype was detected only a few times. The V gene is TRBV4-2, the J gene TRBJ2-1; 7 bases align to TRBD2. The J segment lost 8 bases and the V segment lost 0 bases, leaving 7 bases of the junction unmatched. CDR3 size: 15 residues. CDR1 is LGHNA, CDR2 YNFKEQ, per germline. The CDR3 bases are TGTGCCAGCAGCCAAGATAAGCGGGGCTGGGATGAGCAGTTCTTC. Protein product: CASSQDKRGWDEQFF.